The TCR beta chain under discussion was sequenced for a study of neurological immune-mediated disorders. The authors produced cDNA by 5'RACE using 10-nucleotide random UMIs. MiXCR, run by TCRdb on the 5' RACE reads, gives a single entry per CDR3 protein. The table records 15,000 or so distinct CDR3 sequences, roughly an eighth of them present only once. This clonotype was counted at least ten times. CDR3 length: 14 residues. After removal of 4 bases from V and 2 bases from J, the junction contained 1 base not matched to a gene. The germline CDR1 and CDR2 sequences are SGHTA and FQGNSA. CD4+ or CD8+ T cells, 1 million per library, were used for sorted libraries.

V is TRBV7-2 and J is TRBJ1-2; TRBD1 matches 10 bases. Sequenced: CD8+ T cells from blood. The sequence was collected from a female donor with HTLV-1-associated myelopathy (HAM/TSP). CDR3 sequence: CASSSTGGNYGYTF. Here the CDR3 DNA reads TGTGCCAGCAGCTCGACAGGGGGCAACTATGGCTACACCTTC. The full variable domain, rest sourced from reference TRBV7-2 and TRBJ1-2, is GAGVSQSPSNKVTEKGKDVELRCDPISGHTALYWYRQSLGQGLEFLIYFQGNSAPDKSGLPSDRFSAERTGGSVSTLTIQRTQQEDSAVYLCASSSTGGNYGYTFGSGTRLTVV.